The rows below give T cell receptor beta chains drawn from one sample of a study of OX40 agonist ivuxolimab in advanced cancers. The repertoire was sequenced with immunoSEQ multiplex PCR; TCRdb's copy has only in-frame clones and lacks some. Of about 60,000 clones in the sample, over 90% were seen once. The sample was CD4+ or CD8+ T cells sorted from blood, taken in a trial of the OX40 agonist ivuxolimab. The receptors here all came from an adult with an advanced solid tumor such as melanoma, head and neck, liver or kidney cancer. Both conserved end residues are part of each CDR3. Fields, in order: clone size, J gene, V gene, D gene, CDR3 DNA, CDR3 protein. D genes are given only for firm matches. Clone size appears in some rows only: once, few, many, or a class for an expanded clone.

.	TRBJ2-2	TRBV29-1	.	TGCAGCGTTGAAAGGACGGACACCGGGGAGCTGTTTTTT	CSVERTDTGELFF
once	TRBJ2-7	TRBV6-5	TRBD2	TGTGCCAGCAACTCCGTTCCGGCGGGAGGCTTATACTTC	CASNSVPAGGLYF
.	TRBJ2-7	TRBV4-3	.	TGCGCCAGCAGCCAGGGTACATTACTGAGCTCCTACGAGCAGTACTTC	CASSQGTLLSSYEQYF
.	TRBJ2-7	TRBV11-1	.	TGTGCCAGCAGCCACGGCTGGACCGGGACAAAGACCTACGAGCAGTACTTC	CASSHGWTGTKTYEQYF
.	TRBJ1-2	TRBV12-2	.	TGTGCAAGTCGCTTCATACCCCCACAGGGGGCGAATGGCTACACCTTC	CASRFIPPQGANGYTF
.	TRBJ1-5	TRBV6-5	.	TGTGCCAGCAGTTCGTTGGGAGGGAGCAATCAGCCCCAGCATTTT	CASSSLGGSNQPQHF
.	TRBJ2-7	TRBV5-1	TRBD2	TGCGCCAGCAGTGAGGGACTAGCGGGAGTTGGGGCCTACGAGCAGTACTTC	CASSEGLAGVGAYEQYF
once	TRBJ2-7	TRBV7-9	.	TGTGCCAGCAGCGTTGGTGCCCCATACGAGCAGTACTTC	CASSVGAPYEQYF
.	TRBJ2-1	TRBV28	.	TGTGCCAGCAGTGGGAGACAGAGCCTCTCCTACAATGAGCAGTTCTTC	CASSGRQSLSYNEQFF
.	TRBJ2-7	TRBV7-9	TRBD2	TGTGCCAGCAGCTCCGCGGGGGGTGAGATCGACGAGCAGTACTTC	CASSSAGGEIDEQYF
.	TRBJ1-2	TRBV28	.	TGTGCCAGCAGGGGGCCTGGCATCTATGGCTACACCTTC	CASRGPGIYGYTF
.	TRBJ2-3	TRBV4-3	.	TGCGCCAGCAGCATCGGGGTGGGCACAGATACGCAGTATTTT	CASSIGVGTDTQYF
.	TRBJ1-1	TRBV7-9	.	TGTGCCAGCAGTAACAACAATGCGTACACTGAAGCTTTCTTT	CASSNNNAYTEAFF
.	TRBJ2-2	TRBV9	.	TGTGCCAGCCAACAGGCAGCGAACACCGGGGAGCTGTTTTTT	CASQQAANTGELFF
.	TRBJ2-7	TRBV5-1	TRBD1	TGCGCCAGCAGCTTGGTCGGGACAGGGAACGAGCAGTACTTC	CASSLVGTGNEQYF
.	TRBJ2-5	TRBV13	.	TGTGCCAGCAGCTTACTCGGGACTCCAACAAAACCCGGACAAGAGACCCAGTACTTC	CASSLLGTPTKPGQETQYF
.	TRBJ2-3	TRBV19	TRBD1	TGTGCCAGTAGTCCCGGACAGGGGGTAACCTACACAGATACGCAGTATTTT	CASSPGQGVTYTDTQYF
.	TRBJ2-2	TRBV7-2	.	TGTGCCAGCACCCCTTCTTACACCGGGGAGCTGTTTTTT	CASTPSYTGELFF
.	TRBJ2-2	TRBV5-4	TRBD2	TGTGCCAGCAGTTTCAAGCGGGAACGGGACACCGGGGAGCTGTTTTTT	CASSFKRERDTGELFF
.	TRBJ2-7	TRBV19	TRBD2	TGTGCCAGTAGTATAGATTTTTACGGCGGGAGTCACTACGAGCAGTACTTC	CASSIDFYGGSHYEQYF
.	TRBJ2-7	TRBV27	.	TGTGCCAGCAGTTTGGAGGCGACGACCTCCTACGAGCAGTACTTC	CASSLEATTSYEQYF
.	TRBJ2-2	TRBV7-3	.	TGTGCCAGCAGCTTGGGGATTGCCGGGGAGCTGTTTTTT	CASSLGIAGELFF
.	TRBJ2-7	TRBV28	TRBD2	TGTGCCAGCAGACTGACTAGCGGGAGGAACTACGAGCAGTACTTC	CASRLTSGRNYEQYF
.	TRBJ1-5	TRBV2	.	TGTGCCAGCAGTTCCAGAGCGAAGGAATATAGCAATCAGCCCCAGCATTTT	CASSSRAKEYSNQPQHF
.	TRBJ2-1	TRBV9	TRBD2	TGTGCCAGCAGCGTTAGAGGGAGGGACCCCTTCGGGAAGCAGTTCTTC	CASSVRGRDPFGKQFF
.	TRBJ2-3	TRBV7-3	TRBD1	TGTGCCAGCAGCTTAACCGGGACAGGGGTGGCAGATACGCAGTATTTT	CASSLTGTGVADTQYF
once	TRBJ1-1	TRBV28	.	TGTGCCAGCAGTTTACGAGACTACCCGAACACTGAAGCTTTCTTT	CASSLRDYPNTEAFF